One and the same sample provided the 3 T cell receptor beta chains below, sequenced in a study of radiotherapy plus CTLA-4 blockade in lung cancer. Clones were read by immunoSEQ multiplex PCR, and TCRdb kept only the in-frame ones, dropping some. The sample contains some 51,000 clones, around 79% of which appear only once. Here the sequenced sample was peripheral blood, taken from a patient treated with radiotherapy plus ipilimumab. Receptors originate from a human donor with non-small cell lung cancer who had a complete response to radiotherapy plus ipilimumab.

CDR3 nucleotide sequence: TGTGCCAGCAGCCCTCGGGGTAGCGGCACCGGGGAGCTGTTTTTT. Protein product: CASSPRGSGTGELFF. V and J are TRBV7-9 and TRBJ2-2; possible D gene TRBD2, 6 bases. The CDR3 contains 15 residues. Between the trimmed V and J ends, which lost 5 bases and 4 bases, there was a span of 14 bases. Per the germline V gene, CDR1 is SEHNR and CDR2 is FQNEAQ (reference sequence).

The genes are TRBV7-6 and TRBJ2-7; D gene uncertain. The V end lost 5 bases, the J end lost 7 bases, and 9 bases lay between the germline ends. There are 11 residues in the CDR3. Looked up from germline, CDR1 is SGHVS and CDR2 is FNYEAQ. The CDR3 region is CASSHGQEQYF. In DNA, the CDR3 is TGTGCCAGCAGCCATGGGCAGGAGCAGTACTTC.

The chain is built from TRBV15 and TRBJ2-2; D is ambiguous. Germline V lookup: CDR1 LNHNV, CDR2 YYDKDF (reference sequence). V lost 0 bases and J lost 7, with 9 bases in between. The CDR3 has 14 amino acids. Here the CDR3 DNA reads TGTGCCACCAGCAGAGATACCCCTATCGGGGAGCTGTTTTTT. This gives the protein CATSRDTPIGELFF.